This section outlines one T cell receptor (beta chain) sequence together with its context. Its antigen is not known. From blood CD8+ and CD4+ T cells, TCR beta sequences were generated. The sample comes from a study of CD8 T cells in Susac syndrome. Study-level findings and limits: The study recognized that its TCR sequencing and HLA analysis covered a relatively small number of individuals.

The RNA, 0.5 to 1 ug, was put through reverse transcription using random hexamers. TCR beta CDR3 was amplified by immunoSEQ covering 54 Vbeta and 13 Jbeta. One entry per CDR3 protein, called by TCRdb with MiXCR from the immunoSEQ multiplex PCR reads. The sample records approximately 110,000 distinct CDR3 sequences, approximately 93% being singletons. V lost 2 bases and J lost 5; bases outside the gene matches: 5. Germline V lookup: CDR1 SGHTA, CDR2 FQGTGA. The CDR3 loop spans 15 amino acids. This clonotype was sampled from a human donor with multiple sclerosis. The rearrangement joins TRBV7-3 to TRBJ2-3; 9 nucleotides align to TRBD2. Sequenced: CD8+ T cells from PBMCs. The CDR3, as DNA: TGTGCCAGCAGCTTAGCGGGGGGGTGGGGAGATACGCAGTATTTT. Amino acid sequence: CASSLAGGWGDTQYF.